This T cell receptor (beta chain) is from a study of CD8+ T cells in alopecia areata. Whole-study findings and limits: In blood and scalp, many expanded lesional clones persisted during tofacitinib.

Per the germline V gene, CDR1 is GTSNPN and CDR2 is SVGIG (reference sequence). The ends were cut back, 5 bases at V and 5 bases at J, with 19 bases in the middle. This CDR3 comprises 15 residues. This clone was counted a single time. Its target is unknown. The treatment was: oral pan-JAK inhibitor, 5-10 mg twice daily. Following extraction, RNA underwent reverse transcription to cDNA, which served as the sequencing template. Profiled with immunoSEQ multiplex PCR; TCRdb holds only in-frame clones, not every one. The sample lists 150,000 to 200,000 clones; less than 70% were seen once. The material was CD4+ T cells sorted from blood, obtained at week 24, from a patient treated with tofacitinib. The chain joins TRBV30 to TRBJ2-1; D not certain. The TCR comes from a human donor with alopecia areata. The CDR3: CAWARGRGGNNEQFF. The CDR3 DNA reads TGTGCCTGGGCCCGAGGACGCGGCGGAAACAATGAGCAGTTCTTC.